The 12 T cell receptor beta chains listed next were all sequenced from one sample in a study of naive and memory T cell subsets. The library had UMIs added by 3' ligation of an oligonucleotide to TCR cDNA. Ligated cDNA underwent four rounds of PCR with nested alpha and beta constant region primers and SP2. TCRdb re-analysed the UMI-ligation and nested PCR reads in MiXCR, keeping a single row per CDR3 protein. The table shows approximately 30,000 distinct CDR3 sequences, with roughly 5.2% occurring only once. Sequencing was performed on blood. These receptors were collected from an adult in good health.

This clonotype showed up many times. In DNA form, the CDR3 reads TGTGCCAGCAGAACCGGGACTAGCGGATACAATGAGCAGTTCTTC. As protein: CASRTGTSGYNEQFF. This sequence joins TRBV6-2 or TRBV6-3 and TRBJ2-1, with 11 nucleotides matching TRBD2. The CDR3 loop spans 15 amino acids. After removal of 6 bases from V and 4 bases from J, the junction contained 5 bases not matched to a gene. Per the germline V gene, CDR1 is MNHEY and CDR2 is SVGEGT.

There are many counts of this clonotype. The chain joins TRBV5-4 to TRBJ2-5; unclear D gene. V was cut by 0 bases and J by 3 bases, with 6 bases left in between. Germline V gives CDR1 SGHNT, CDR2 YYREEE (reference sequence). The CDR3 spans 13 residues. The CDR3 bases are TGTGCCAGCAGCTTGGACCGAAAAGAGACCCAGTACTTC. This encodes CASSLDRKETQYF. The variable domain in full, with the rest retrieved from reference TRBV5-4 and TRBJ2-5, is ETGVTQSPTHLIKTRGQQVTLRCSSQSGHNTVSWYQQALGQGPQFIFQYYREEENGRGNFPPRFSGLQFPNYSSELNVNALELDDSALYLCASSLDRKETQYFGPGTRLLVL.

This clonotype was counted at least ten times. V gene TRBV12-3 or TRBV12-4 combines with J gene TRBJ2-6; D is uncertain. There are 16 residues in the CDR3. The V end lost 6 bases, the J end lost 2 bases, and 14 bases lay between the germline ends. CDR3 sequence (DNA): TGTGCCAGCAGATCAGCCTCGGAGACTGGGGCCAACGTCCTGACTTTC. Its translation is CASRSASETGANVLTF.

The chain combines TRBV4-1 with TRBJ2-7; 10 bases line up with TRBD2. The CDR3 is made up of 16 amino acids. CDR1 and CDR2 (germline): MGHRA, YSYEKL. The V segment lost 1 base and the J segment 1 base; nucleotides outside the gene matches: 4. CDR3 DNA: TGCGCCAGCAGCCAAGCGATAGCGGGAGGATCCTACGAGCAGTACTTC. Translated: CASSQAIAGGSYEQYF.

This clonotype was counted many times. The gene calls are TRBV6-1 and TRBJ2-5; no firm D call. From germline, CDR1 is MNHNS and CDR2 SASEGT. Trimming shortened V by 3 bases and J by 1 base, and 6 bases separated the two germline ends. The CDR3 is 13 residues long. CDR3 residues: CASSDLTQETQYF. The CDR3 DNA sequence: TGTGCCAGCAGTGACCTGACCCAAGAGACCCAGTACTTC.

This clonotype was found many times. The J gene is TRBJ1-1, the V gene TRBV14, with a tentative D call TRBD1 (5 bases). The germline V gene has CDR1 SGHDN and CDR2 FVKESK. Deletions cut 4 bases from V and 1 base from J, with 16 bases between. The CDR3 spans 16 residues. The CDR3 DNA is TGTGCCAGCAGCCCCACCCCCAGGACACAGAACACTGAAGCTTTCTTT. Protein sequence: CASSPTPRTQNTEAFF. Full variable domain (outside the CDR3, taken from reference TRBV14 and TRBJ1-1): EAGVTQFPSHSVIEKGQTVTLRCDPISGHDNLYWYRRVMGKEIKFLLHFVKESKQDESGMPNNRFLAERTGGTYSTLKVQPAELEDSGVYFCASSPTPRTQNTEAFFGQGTRLTVV.

A few counts support this clonotype. The chain carries TRBV6-1 and TRBJ2-1; 8 bases agree with TRBD2. The CDR3 loop spans 15 amino acids. Losses at the gene ends were 2 bases for V and 0 bases for J; bases not matched to a gene: 0. Per the germline V gene, CDR1 is MNHNS and CDR2 is SASEGT. The CDR3 DNA reads as TGTGCCAGCAGTGAAACTAGCGGCTCCTACAATGAGCAGTTCTTC. Amino acid sequence: CASSETSGSYNEQFF.

By sample fraction, this clonotype is medium-sized. The chain joins TRBV12-3 or TRBV12-4 to TRBJ2-5, with D perhaps matching TRBD1 (5 bases). V shed 7 bases and J shed 5 bases, with 14 bases lying between them. CDR3 length: 13 residues. The CDR3 bases are TGTGCCAGCACCCCAGGACCAGGGGAGACCCAGTACTTC. It encodes CASTPGPGETQYF.

This clonotype was seen ten or more times. The gene calls are TRBV7-9 and TRBJ2-3; tentative D call: TRBD1 (6 bases). V was trimmed by 0 bases and J by 5 bases, leaving 12 bases between them. Germline CDR1 SEHNR, CDR2 FQNEAQ (reference sequence). The CDR3 runs 15 residues. The CDR3 bases are TGTGCCAGCAGCTTAGCCCCCCAGGGGAAAGATACGCAGTATTTT. Protein: CASSLAPQGKDTQYF.

This clonotype was counted at least ten times. The V gene is TRBV28, the J gene TRBJ1-1; TRBD1 is a possible D gene (5 bases). The CDR3 extends over 14 amino acids. V lost 1 base and J lost 4, with 10 bases in between. Germline lookup yields CDR1 MDHEN and CDR2 SYDVKM. CDR3 residues: CASSLSGGGTEAFF. In DNA, the CDR3 is TGTGCCAGCAGTTTATCCGGGGGTGGCACTGAAGCTTTCTTT.

A word on this clonotype: A much larger clonotype is one base distant, so this may be a read error. The CDR3 ends on some other residue instead of the conserved phenylalanine or tryptophan, so this is likely a read error. The gene calls are TRBV18 and TRBJ2-1; tentatively, D is TRBD2 (6 bases). There are 15 residues in the CDR3. Germline V lookup: CDR1 KGHSH, CDR2 LQKENI. Trimming removed 6 bases from V and 6 bases from J, with 18 bases in between. The CDR3 DNA follows: TGTGCCAGCTCTCTTGGGCTGTCCGGGGGCAATGAGCAGTTCGTC. Translated: CASSLGLSGGNEQFV.

This clonotype was seen more than once but under ten times. The chain employs TRBV12-3 or TRBV12-4 and TRBJ2-6, with D possibly TRBD1 on 5 matching bases. V lost 3 bases and J 8 bases, leaving 11 bases between the germline ends. The CDR3 covers 14 residues. CDR3 residues: CASSLPGLSNVLTF. The DNA for the CDR3 is TGTGCCAGCAGTTTGCCAGGGTTATCCAACGTCCTGACTTTC.